This T cell receptor beta chain is drawn from a study of CD8 T cells in Susac syndrome. Trimming at V came to 2 bases and at J to 6 bases, leaving 8 bases not matched to a gene. The CDR3 loop spans 16 amino acids. CDR1 is SGHAT and CDR2 is FQNNGV in the germline V gene. Random hexamers were used to reverse transcribe 0.5 to 1 ug of RNA. One entry per CDR3 protein results from TCRdb running MiXCR on the immunoSEQ multiplex PCR reads. The sample lists about 190,000 distinct CDR3 sequences; about 94% were seen once. The chain employs TRBV11-2 and TRBJ2-1, with TRBD2 matching over 9 bases. The sequencing input was CD4+ T cells from PBMCs. The source is a human donor with Susac syndrome. As DNA, the CDR3 is TGTGCCAGCAGCTTAAAAGCGGGGGGTCTAGTCAATGAGCAGTTCTTC. This gives the protein CASSLKAGGLVNEQFF.